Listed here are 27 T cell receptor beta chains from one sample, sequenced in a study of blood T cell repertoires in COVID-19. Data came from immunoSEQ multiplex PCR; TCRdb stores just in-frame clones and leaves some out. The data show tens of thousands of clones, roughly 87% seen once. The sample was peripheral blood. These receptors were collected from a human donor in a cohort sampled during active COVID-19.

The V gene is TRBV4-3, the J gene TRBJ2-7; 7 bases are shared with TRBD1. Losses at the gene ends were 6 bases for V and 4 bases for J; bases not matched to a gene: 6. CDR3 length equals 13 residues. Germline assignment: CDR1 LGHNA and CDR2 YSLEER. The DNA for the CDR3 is TGCGCCAGCAGTCGACAGGGCGGATACGAGCAGTACTTC. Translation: CASSRQGGYEQYF.

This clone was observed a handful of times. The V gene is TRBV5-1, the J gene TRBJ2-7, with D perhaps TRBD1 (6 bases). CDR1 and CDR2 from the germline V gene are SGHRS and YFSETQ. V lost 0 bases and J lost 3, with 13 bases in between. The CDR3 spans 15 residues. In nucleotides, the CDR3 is TGCGCCAGCAGCTTGGCGACAGGTAGCTACTACGAGCAGTACTTC. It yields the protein CASSLATGSYYEQYF. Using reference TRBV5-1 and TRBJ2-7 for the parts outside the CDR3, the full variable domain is KAGVTQTPRYLIKTRGQQVTLSCSPISGHRSVSWYQQTPGQGLQFLFEYFSETQRNKGNFPGRFSGRQFSNSRSEMNVSTLELGDSALYLCASSLATGSYYEQYFGPGTRLTVT.

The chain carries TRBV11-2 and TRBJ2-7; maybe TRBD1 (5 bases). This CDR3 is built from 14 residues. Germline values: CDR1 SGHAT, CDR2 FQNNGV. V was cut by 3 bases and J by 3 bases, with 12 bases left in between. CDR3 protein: CASSFRVAHYEQYF. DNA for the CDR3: TGTGCCAGCAGCTTCAGGGTGGCGCACTACGAGCAGTACTTC. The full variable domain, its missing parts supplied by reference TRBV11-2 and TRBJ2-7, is EAGVAQSPRYKIIEKRQSVAFWCNPISGHATLYWYQQILGQGPKLLIQFQNNGVVDDSQLPKDRFSAERLKGVDSTLKIQPAKLEDSAVYLCASSFRVAHYEQYFGPGTRLTVT.

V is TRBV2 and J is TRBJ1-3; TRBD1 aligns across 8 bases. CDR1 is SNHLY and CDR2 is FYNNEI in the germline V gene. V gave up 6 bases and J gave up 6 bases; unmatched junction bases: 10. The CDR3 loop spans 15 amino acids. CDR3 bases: TGTGCCAGCAGCCCGGACAGGGTTAACTTAAACACCATATATTTT. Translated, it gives CASSPDRVNLNTIYF.

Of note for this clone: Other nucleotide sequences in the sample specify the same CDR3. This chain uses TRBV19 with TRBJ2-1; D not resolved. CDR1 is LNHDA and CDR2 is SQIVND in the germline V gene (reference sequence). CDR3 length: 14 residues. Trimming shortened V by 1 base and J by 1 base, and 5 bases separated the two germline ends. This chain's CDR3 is CASSIASSYNEQFF. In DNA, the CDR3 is TGTGCCAGTAGTATAGCGAGTTCCTACAATGAGCAGTTCTTC.

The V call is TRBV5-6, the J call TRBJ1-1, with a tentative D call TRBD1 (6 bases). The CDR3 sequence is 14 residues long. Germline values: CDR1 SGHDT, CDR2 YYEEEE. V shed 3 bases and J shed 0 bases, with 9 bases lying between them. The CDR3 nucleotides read TGTGCCAGCAGCTCCTGGACAGTGAACACTGAAGCTTTCTTT. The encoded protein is CASSSWTVNTEAFF.

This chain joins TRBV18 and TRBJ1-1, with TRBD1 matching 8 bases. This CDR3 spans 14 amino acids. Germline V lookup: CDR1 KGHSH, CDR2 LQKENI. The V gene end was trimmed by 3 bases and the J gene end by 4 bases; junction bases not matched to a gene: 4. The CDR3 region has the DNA TGTGCCAGCTCACCTGGCAGGGGGCCCACTGAAGCTTTCTTT. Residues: CASSPGRGPTEAFF. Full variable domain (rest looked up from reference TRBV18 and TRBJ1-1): NAGVMQNPRHLVRRRGQEARLRCSPMKGHSHVYWYRQLPEEGLKFMVYLQKENIIDESGMPKERFSAEFPKEGPSILRIQQVVRGDSAAYFCASSPGRGPTEAFFGQGTRLTVV.

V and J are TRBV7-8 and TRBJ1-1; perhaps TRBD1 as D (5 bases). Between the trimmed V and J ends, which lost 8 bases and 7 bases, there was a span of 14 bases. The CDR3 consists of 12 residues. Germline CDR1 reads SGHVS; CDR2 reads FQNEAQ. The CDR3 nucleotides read TGTGCCAGCGGTACCAGGGCTAGTGAAGCTTTCTTT. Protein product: CASGTRASEAFF.

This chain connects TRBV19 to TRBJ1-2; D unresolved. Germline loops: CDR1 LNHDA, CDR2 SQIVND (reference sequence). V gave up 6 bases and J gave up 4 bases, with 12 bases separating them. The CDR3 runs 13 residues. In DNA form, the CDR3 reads TGTGCCAGTAGGGAGAGGTCCTCCTATGGCTACACCTTC. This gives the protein CASRERSSYGYTF.

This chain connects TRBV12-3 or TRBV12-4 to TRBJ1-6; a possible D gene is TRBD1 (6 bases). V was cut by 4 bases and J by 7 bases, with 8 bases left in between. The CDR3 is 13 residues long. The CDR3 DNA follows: TGTGCCAGCAGTTATACAGGGAATTCACCCCTCCACTTT. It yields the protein CASSYTGNSPLHF.

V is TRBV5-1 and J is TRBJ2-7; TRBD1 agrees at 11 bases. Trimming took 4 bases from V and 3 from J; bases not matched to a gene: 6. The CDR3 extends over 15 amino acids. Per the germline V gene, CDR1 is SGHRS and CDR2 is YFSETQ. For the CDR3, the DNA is TGCGCCAGCAGCCCCGGGGACAGGGGGGTCTACGAGCAGTACTTC. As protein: CASSPGDRGVYEQYF.

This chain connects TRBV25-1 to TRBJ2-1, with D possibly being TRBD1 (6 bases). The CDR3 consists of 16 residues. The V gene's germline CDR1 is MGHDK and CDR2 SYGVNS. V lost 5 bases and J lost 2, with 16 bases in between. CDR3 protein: CASSKKQGSTYNEQFF. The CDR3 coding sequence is TGTGCCAGCAGTAAAAAACAGGGATCGACCTACAATGAGCAGTTCTTC.

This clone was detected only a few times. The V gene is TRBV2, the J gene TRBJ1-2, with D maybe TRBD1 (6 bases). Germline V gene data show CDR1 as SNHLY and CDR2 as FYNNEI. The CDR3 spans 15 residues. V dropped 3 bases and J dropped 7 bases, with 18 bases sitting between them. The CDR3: CASSEDPGHGGGYTF. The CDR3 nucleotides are TGTGCCAGCAGTGAGGATCCGGGACACGGTGGTGGCTACACCTTC.

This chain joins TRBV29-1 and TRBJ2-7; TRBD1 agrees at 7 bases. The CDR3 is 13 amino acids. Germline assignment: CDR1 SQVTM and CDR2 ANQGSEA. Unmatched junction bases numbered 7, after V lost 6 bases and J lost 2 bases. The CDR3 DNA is TGCAGCGTCGGTGACAGGGATACCTACGAGCAGTACTTC. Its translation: CSVGDRDTYEQYF.

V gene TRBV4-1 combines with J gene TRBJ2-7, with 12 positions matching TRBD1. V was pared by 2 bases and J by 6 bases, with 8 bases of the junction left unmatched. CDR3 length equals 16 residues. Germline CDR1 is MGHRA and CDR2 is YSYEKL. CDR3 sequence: CASSQRGGQGAFEQYF. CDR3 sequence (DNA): TGCGCCAGCAGCCAAAGAGGGGGACAGGGGGCATTCGAGCAGTACTTC.

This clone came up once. The DNA of the CDR3 is TGCGCCAGCAGCCGCAGGGCTACTTCCTATAATTCACCCCTCCACTTT. It yields the protein CASSRRATSYNSPLHF. V gene TRBV4-3 combines with J gene TRBJ1-6; D may be TRBD1 (5 bases). V lost 4 bases, J lost 1 base, and 11 bases lay in between. The CDR3 totals 16 residues. Germline values: CDR1 LGHNA, CDR2 YSLEER.

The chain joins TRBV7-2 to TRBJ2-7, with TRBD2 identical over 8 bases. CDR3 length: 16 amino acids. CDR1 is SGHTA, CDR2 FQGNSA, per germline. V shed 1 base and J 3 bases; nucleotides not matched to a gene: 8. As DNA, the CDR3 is TGTGCCAGCAGCTTAGTTCGGGCTAGCGGGCTCTACGAGCAGTACTTC. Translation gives CASSLVRASGLYEQYF.

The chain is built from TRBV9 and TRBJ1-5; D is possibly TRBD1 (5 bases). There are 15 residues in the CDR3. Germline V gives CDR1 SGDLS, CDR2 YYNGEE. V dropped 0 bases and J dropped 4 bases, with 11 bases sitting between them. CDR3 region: CASSVDMGRNQPQHF. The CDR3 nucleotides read TGTGCCAGCAGCGTAGATATGGGGCGAAATCAGCCCCAGCATTTT.

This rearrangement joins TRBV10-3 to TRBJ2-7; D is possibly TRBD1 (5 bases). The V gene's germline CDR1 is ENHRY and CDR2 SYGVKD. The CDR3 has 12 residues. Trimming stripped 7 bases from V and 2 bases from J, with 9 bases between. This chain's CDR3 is CAINSGTYEQYF. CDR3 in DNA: TGTGCCATCAACTCAGGGACCTACGAGCAGTACTTC.

The CDR3 DNA reads as TGTGCCAGTAGCCTAGGGACAGGGGGATTAGACACTGAAGCTTTCTTT. It encodes CASSLGTGGLDTEAFF. The V and J genes are TRBV19 and TRBJ1-1; TRBD1 agrees at 11 bases. CDR1 is LNHDA and CDR2 is SQIVND in the germline V gene (reference sequence). The CDR3 has 16 amino acids. Trimming took 6 bases from V and 3 from J; bases not matched to a gene: 9.

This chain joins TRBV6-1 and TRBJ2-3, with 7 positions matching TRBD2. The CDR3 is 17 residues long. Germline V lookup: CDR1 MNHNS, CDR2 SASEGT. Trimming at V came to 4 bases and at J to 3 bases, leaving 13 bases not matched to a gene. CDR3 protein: CASSAIPGRGTTDTQYF. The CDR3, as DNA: TGTGCCAGCAGTGCGATCCCAGGGCGGGGGACGACAGATACGCAGTATTTT.

CDR3 sequence (DNA): TGCGCCAGCAGCGGAGGGGACAGGGGTACTGGAAACACCATATATTTT. Translated, it gives CASSGGDRGTGNTIYF. The chain recombines TRBV5-1 with TRBJ1-3, with 10 bases that match TRBD1. The CDR3 has 16 amino acids. Looked up from germline, CDR1 is SGHRS and CDR2 is YFSETQ. V lost 4 bases, J lost 2 bases, and 6 bases stayed unmatched.

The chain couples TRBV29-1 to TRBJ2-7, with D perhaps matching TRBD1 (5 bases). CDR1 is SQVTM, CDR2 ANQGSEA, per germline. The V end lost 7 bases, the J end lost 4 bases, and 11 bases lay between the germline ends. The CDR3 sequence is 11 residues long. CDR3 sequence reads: CSARGDYEQYF. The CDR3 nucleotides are TGCAGCGCAAGGGGCGATTACGAGCAGTACTTC.

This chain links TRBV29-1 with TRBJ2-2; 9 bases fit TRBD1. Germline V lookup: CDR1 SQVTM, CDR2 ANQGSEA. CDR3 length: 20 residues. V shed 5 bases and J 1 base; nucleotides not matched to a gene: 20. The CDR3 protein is CSVTPPSGQGPLRNTGELFF. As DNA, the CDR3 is TGCAGCGTTACCCCCCCCTCGGGACAGGGTCCCCTTCGGAACACCGGGGAGCTGTTTTTT.

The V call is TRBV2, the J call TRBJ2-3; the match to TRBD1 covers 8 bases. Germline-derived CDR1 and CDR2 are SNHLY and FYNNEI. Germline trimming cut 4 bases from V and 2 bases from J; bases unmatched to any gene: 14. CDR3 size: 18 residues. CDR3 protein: CASSVSLPDRALTDTQYF. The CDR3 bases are TGTGCCAGCAGTGTAAGCCTTCCGGACAGGGCGCTCACAGATACGCAGTATTTT.

The CDR3 reads CASSPTPGTGGYGNQPQHF. DNA for the CDR3: TGTGCCAGCAGCCCAACACCGGGGACAGGGGGATACGGCAATCAGCCCCAGCATTTT. The chain links TRBV3-1 (or the pseudogene TRBV3-2) to TRBJ1-5, with TRBD1 matching over 11 bases. The length of the CDR3 is 19 residues. The ends lost 4 bases at V and 2 bases at J; junction bases unmatched: 13. Germline V lookup: CDR1 LGHDT, CDR2 YNNKEL (reference sequence).

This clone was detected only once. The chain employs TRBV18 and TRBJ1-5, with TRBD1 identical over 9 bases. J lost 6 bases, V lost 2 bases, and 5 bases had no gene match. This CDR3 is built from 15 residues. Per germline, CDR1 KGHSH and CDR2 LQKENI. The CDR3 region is CASSPGTGTSQPQHF. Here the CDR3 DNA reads TGTGCCAGCTCACCAGGGACAGGGACTAGTCAGCCCCAGCATTTT.